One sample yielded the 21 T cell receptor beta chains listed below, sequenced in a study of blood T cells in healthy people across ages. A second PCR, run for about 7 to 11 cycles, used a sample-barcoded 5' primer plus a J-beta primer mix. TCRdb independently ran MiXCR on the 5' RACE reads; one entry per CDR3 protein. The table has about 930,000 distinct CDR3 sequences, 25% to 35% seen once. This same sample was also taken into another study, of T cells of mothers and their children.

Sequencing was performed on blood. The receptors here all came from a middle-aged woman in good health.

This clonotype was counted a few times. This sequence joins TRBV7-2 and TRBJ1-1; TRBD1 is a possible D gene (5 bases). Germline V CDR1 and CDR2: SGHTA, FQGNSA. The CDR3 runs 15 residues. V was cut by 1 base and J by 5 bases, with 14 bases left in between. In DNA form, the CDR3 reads TGTGCCAGCAGCTTAGAGGGGCGGGGGTGGACTGAAGCTTTCTTT. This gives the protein CASSLEGRGWTEAFF.

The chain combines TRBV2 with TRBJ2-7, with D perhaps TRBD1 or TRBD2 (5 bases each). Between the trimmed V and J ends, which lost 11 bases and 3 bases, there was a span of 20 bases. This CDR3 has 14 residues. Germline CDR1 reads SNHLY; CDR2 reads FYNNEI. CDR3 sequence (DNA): TGTGCCGTCGCGATAGACGGGACCCTCTACGAGCAGTACTTC. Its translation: CAVAIDGTLYEQYF.

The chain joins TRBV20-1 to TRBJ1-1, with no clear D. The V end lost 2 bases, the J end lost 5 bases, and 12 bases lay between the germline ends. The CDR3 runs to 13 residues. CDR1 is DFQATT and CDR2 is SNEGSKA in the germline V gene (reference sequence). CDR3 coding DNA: TGCAGTGCTAGATCCGGTGGTTGGACTGAAGCTTTCTTT. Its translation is CSARSGGWTEAFF.

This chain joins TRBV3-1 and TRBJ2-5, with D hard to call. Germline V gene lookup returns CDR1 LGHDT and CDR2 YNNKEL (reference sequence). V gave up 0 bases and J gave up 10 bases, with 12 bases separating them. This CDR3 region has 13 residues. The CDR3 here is CASSQDRSPDQYF. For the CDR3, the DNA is TGTGCCAGCAGCCAAGATCGGTCACCAGACCAGTACTTC.

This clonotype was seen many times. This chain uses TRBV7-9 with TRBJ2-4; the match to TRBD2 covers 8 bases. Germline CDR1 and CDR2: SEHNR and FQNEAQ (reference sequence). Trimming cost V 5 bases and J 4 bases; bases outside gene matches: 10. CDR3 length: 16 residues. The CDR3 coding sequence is TGTGCCAGCAGCCCGAGCGGGGGACCATCAAAAAACATTCAGTACTTC. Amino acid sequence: CASSPSGGPSKNIQYF.

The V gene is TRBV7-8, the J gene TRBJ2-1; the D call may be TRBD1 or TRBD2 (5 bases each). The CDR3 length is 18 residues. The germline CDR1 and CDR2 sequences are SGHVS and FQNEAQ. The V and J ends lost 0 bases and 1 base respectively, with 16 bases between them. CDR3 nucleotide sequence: TGTGCCAGCAGCTTAGCGGCCTGGGGGTGGTGGTCCTACAATGAGCAGTTCTTC. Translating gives CASSLAAWGWWSYNEQFF.

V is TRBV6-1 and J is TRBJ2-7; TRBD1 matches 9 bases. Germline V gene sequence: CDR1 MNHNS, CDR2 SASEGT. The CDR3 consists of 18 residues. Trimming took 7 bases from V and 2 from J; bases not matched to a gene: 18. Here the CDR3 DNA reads TGTGCCAGCACCGCAATCGCCCTCACCGGGACAGGGACCTACGAGCAGTACTTC. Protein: CASTAIALTGTGTYEQYF.

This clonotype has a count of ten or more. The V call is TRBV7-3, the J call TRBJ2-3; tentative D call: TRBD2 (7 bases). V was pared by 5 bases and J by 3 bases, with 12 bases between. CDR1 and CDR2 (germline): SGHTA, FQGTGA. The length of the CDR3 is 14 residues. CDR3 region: CASSPAGATDTQYF. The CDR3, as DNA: TGTGCCAGCAGCCCCGCGGGGGCAACAGATACGCAGTATTTT.

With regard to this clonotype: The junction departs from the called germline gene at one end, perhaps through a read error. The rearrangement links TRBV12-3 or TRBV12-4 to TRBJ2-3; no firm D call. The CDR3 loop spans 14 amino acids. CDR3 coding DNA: TGTACCAGCAGTTTGAGACTTGGCACAGATACGCAGTATTTT. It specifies CTSSLRLGTDTQYF.

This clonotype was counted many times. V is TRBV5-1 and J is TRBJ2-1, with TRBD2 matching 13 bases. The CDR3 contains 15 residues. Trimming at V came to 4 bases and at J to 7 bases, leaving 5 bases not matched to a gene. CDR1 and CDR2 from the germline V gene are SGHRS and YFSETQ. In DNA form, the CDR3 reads TGCGCCAGCAGCCCCGGGACTAGCGGGGTTAATGAGCAGTTCTTC. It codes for CASSPGTSGVNEQFF.

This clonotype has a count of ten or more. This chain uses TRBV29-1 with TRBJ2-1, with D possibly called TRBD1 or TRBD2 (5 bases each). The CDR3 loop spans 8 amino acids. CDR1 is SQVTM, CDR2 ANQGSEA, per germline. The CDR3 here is CVGDEQFF. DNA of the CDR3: TGCGTGGGGGATGAGCAGTTCTTC.

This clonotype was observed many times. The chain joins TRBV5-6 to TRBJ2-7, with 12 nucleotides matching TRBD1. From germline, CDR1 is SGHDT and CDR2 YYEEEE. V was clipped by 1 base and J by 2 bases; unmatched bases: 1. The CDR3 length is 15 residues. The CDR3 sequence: CASSLRDRGPYEQYF. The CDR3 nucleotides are TGTGCCAGCAGCTTGAGGGACAGGGGGCCCTACGAGCAGTACTTC.

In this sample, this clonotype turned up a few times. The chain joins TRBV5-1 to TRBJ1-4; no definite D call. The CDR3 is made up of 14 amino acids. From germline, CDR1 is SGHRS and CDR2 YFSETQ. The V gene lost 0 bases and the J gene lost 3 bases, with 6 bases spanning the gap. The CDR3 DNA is TGCGCCAGCAGCTTGGTAGCGGCTAATGAAAAACTGTTTTTT. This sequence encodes CASSLVAANEKLFF.

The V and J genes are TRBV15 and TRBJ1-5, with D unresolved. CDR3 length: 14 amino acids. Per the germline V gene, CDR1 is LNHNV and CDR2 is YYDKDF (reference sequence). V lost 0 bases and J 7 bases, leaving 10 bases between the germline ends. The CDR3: CATSRESQLQPQHF. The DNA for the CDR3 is TGTGCCACCAGCAGAGAAAGTCAGTTACAGCCCCAGCATTTT.

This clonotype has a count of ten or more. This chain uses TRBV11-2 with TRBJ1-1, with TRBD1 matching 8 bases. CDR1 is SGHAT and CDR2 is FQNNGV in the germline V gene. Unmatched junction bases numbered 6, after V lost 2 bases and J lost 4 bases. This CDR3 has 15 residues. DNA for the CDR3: TGTGCCAGCAGCTTACATCAGGGGGCGGGCACTGAAGCTTTCTTT. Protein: CASSLHQGAGTEAFF.

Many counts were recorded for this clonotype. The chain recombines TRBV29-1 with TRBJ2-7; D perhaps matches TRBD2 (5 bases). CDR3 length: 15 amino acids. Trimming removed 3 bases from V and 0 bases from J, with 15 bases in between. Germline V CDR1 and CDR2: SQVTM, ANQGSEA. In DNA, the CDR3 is TGCAGCGTTGATCGCAGTAAAGAGGGCTCCTACGAGCAGTACTTC. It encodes CSVDRSKEGSYEQYF.

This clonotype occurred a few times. CDR3 nucleotide sequence: TGTGCCACCAGCAGAGTCAAGGCCGGGGAGACCCAGTACTTC. Translated: CATSRVKAGETQYF. The chain joins TRBV15 to TRBJ2-5, with D unresolved. V lost 1 base to trimming and J lost 5 bases, with 11 bases between them. CDR3 length: 14 residues. From germline, CDR1 is LNHNV and CDR2 YYDKDF (reference sequence).

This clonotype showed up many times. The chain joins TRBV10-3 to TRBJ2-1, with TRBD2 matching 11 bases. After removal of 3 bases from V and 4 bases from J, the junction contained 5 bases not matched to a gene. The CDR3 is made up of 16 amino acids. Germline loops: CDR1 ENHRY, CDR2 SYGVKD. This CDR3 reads CAISDPGTSGYNEQFF. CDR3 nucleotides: TGTGCCATCAGTGATCCCGGGACTAGCGGATACAATGAGCAGTTCTTC.

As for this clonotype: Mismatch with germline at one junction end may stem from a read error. In DNA, the CDR3 is TGTGCCAGCAGCTATCAACCCTTAGGGGCCAGCGTCCTGACTTTC. It encodes CASSYQPLGASVLTF. The chain uses TRBV13 and TRBJ2-6, with D maybe TRBD1 (5 bases). Germline CDR1 is PRHDT and CDR2 is FYEKMQ (reference sequence). This CDR3 comprises 15 residues.

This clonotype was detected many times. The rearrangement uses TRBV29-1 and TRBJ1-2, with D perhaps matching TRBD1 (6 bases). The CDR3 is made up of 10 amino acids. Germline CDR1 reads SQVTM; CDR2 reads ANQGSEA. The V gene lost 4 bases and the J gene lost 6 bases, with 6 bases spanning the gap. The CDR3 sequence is CSVGDNGYTF. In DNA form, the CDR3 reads TGCAGCGTTGGGGACAATGGCTACACCTTC. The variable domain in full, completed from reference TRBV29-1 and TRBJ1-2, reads SAVISQKPSRDICQRGTSLTIQCQVDSQVTMMFWYRQQPGQSLTLIATANQGSEATYESGFVIDKFPISRPNLTFSTLTVSNMSPEDSSIYLCSVGDNGYTFGSGTRLTVV.

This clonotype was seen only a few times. The CDR3 spells CANSFIGREKLFF. Here the CDR3 DNA reads TGTGCCAACAGTTTTATCGGACGGGAAAAACTGTTTTTT. This chain connects TRBV7-9 to TRBJ1-4; D unresolved. CDR1 SEHNR and CDR2 FQNEAQ come from the germline V gene (reference sequence). This CDR3 has 13 amino acids. Trimming removed 10 bases at V and 8 bases at J, with 17 bases between.